The present entry profiles one T cell receptor (beta chain) with its context. These data originate in a study of identical twins' blood T cells. Study summary: Roughly 6 alpha and about 6 beta libraries together yielded tens of millions of reads.

Libraries were made from RNA as TCR cDNA, using a modified protocol. TCRdb reanalysed the 5' RACE reads using MiXCR and keeps one entry per CDR3 protein. The sample includes about 370,000 distinct CDR3 sequences, roughly 30% of them seen just once. The CDR3 is 14 residues long. Deletions cut 5 bases from V and 1 base from J, with 13 bases between. Germline lookup yields CDR1 SQVTM and CDR2 ANQGSEA. Sequenced input: PBMCs. This chain joins TRBV29-1 and TRBJ2-3; D is ambiguous. The clonotype originates from a woman between 18 and 49 years old in good health. In DNA, the CDR3 is TGCAGCGTTACTGGCGCATCTGGCACAGATACGCAGTATTTT. This sequence encodes CSVTGASGTDTQYF.